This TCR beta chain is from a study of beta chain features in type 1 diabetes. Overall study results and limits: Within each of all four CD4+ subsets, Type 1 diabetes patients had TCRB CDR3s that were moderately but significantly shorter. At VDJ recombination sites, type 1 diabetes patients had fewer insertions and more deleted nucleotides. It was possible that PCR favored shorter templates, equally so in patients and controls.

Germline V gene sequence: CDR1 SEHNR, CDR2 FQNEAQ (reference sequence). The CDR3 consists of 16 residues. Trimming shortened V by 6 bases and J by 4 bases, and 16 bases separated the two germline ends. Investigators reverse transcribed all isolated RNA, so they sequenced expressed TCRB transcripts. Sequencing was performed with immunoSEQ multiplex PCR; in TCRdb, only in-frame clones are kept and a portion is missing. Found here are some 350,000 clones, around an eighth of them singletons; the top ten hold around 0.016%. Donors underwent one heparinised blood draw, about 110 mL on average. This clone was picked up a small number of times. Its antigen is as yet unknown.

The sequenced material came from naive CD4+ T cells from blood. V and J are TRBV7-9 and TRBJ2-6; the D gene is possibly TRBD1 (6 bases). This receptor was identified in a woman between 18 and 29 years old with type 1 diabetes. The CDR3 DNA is TGTGCCAGCAGTAGGGACACGCGTTACGGGGCCAACGTCCTGACTTTC. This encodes CASSRDTRYGANVLTF.